These 11 T cell receptor beta chains originate from one sample sequenced in a study of blood T cell repertoires in COVID-19. The protocol was immunoSEQ multiplex PCR, while the TCRdb copy is restricted to in-frame clones and leaves out a portion. The profile shows 450,000 or so clones, about 92% of them singletons. Sequencing was done on a sample of PBMCs or T cells enriched from blood (not recorded which). The receptors here all came from a man younger than 35 who had recovered from COVID-19.

In DNA form, the CDR3 reads TGTGCCAGCAGCGCACAGGCTTCGGTTCCTTTCTTT. As protein: CASSAQASVPFF. The V call is TRBV3-1 (or the pseudogene TRBV3-2), the J call TRBJ1-1; possible D gene TRBD1, 5 bases. The V and J ends lost 5 bases and 12 bases respectively, with 16 bases between them. There are 12 residues in the CDR3. Germline V gives CDR1 LGHDT, CDR2 YNNKEL (reference sequence).

The chain has TRBV14 and TRBJ1-1; D remains unclear. CDR1 and CDR2 from the germline V gene are SGHDN and FVKESK. The CDR3 is 13 amino acids. The V and J ends lost 8 bases and 0 bases respectively, with 10 bases between them. The CDR3 spells CASRDGLNTEAFF. The CDR3 bases are TGTGCCAGCCGGGATGGGCTGAACACTGAAGCTTTCTTT.

The chain has TRBV7-9 and TRBJ1-1; D gene uncertain. V dropped 9 bases and J dropped 0 bases, with 5 bases sitting between them. CDR3 length: 11 residues. The germline V gene encodes CDR1 SEHNR and CDR2 FQNEAQ (reference sequence). This chain's CDR3 is CASQVNTEAFF. DNA for the CDR3: TGTGCCAGTCAGGTGAACACTGAAGCTTTCTTT.

The CDR3 DNA reads as TGTGCCAGCAGCACAAGGGGTAACACTGAAGCTTTCTTT. Protein product: CASSTRGNTEAFF. The chain has TRBV7-8 and TRBJ1-1, with D maybe TRBD1 (5 bases). The CDR3 has 13 residues. The germline V gene encodes CDR1 SGHVS and CDR2 FQNEAQ. V was shortened by 5 bases and J by 2 bases, with 9 bases between the two germline ends.

As DNA, the CDR3 is TGTGCCAGCAGTGAAGCGGACAAGGGCTATGGCTACACCTTC. Its translation: CASSEADKGYGYTF. The chain is built from TRBV6-1 and TRBJ1-2, with D possibly being TRBD1 (5 bases). Germline CDR1 and CDR2: MNHNS and SASEGT. The CDR3 has 14 amino acids. The V end lost 0 bases, the J end lost 4 bases, and 9 bases lay between the germline ends.

This chain links TRBV5-1 with TRBJ2-7; 9 nucleotides line up with TRBD2. Germline-derived CDR1 and CDR2 are SGHRS and YFSETQ. The CDR3 is made up of 16 amino acids. V dropped 4 bases and J dropped 1; count of bases not matched to a gene: 9. The CDR3 protein is CASSPGSGRGSYEQYF. DNA of the CDR3: TGCGCCAGCAGCCCTGGTAGCGGGAGAGGATCCTACGAGCAGTACTTC.

The CDR3 DNA is TGTGCCAGCAGCTTAGGGGGGACCGTTGTCTACGAGCAGTACTTC. Translated: CASSLGGTVVYEQYF. The rearrangement uses TRBV7-3 and TRBJ2-7; D is possibly TRBD2 (6 bases). Germline CDR1 is SGHTA and CDR2 is FQGTGA. This CDR3 comprises 15 residues. Trimming removed 2 bases at V and 3 bases at J, with 14 bases between. Supplemented by reference TRBV7-3 and TRBJ2-7, the full variable domain reads GAGVSQTPSNKVTEKGKYVELRCDPISGHTALYWYRQSLGQGPEFLIYFQGTGAADDSGLPNDRFFAVRPEGSVSTLKIQRTERGDSAVYLCASSLGGTVVYEQYFGPGTRLTVT.

The gene calls are TRBV7-2 and TRBJ2-2; 10 bases fit TRBD2. CDR3 length: 15 residues. Germline V lookup: CDR1 SGHTA, CDR2 FQGNSA. V shed 1 base and J 4 bases; nucleotides not matched to a gene: 0. DNA of the CDR3: TGTGCCAGCAGCTTAGGACTAGCGGGCACCGGGGAGCTGTTTTTT. This codes for CASSLGLAGTGELFF.

The chain has TRBV5-6 and TRBJ2-1, with 10 positions matching TRBD2. Looked up from germline, CDR1 is SGHDT and CDR2 is YYEEEE. J gave up 8 bases and V 4 bases, and 9 bases lay outside the gene matches. This CDR3 spans 15 amino acids. The CDR3 DNA is TGTGCCAGCAGCGAATCTAGCGGGAGAGGGGATGAGCAGTTCTTC. This codes for CASSESSGRGDEQFF.

This chain connects TRBV5-6 to TRBJ1-1; D is possibly TRBD1 (5 bases). V lost 2 bases, J lost 0 bases, and 8 bases lay in between. The length of the CDR3 is 14 residues. Germline CDR1 is SGHDT and CDR2 is YYEEEE. CDR3 amino acids: CASSFGQLNTEAFF. The CDR3 DNA reads as TGTGCCAGCAGCTTTGGACAATTGAACACTGAAGCTTTCTTT. The whole variable domain, filled in from reference TRBV5-6 and TRBJ1-1, reads DAGVTQSPTHLIKTRGQQVTLRCSPKSGHDTVSWYQQALGQGPQFIFQYYEEEERQRGNFPDRFSGHQFPNYSSELNVNALLLGDSALYLCASSFGQLNTEAFFGQGTRLTVV.

This rearrangement joins TRBV5-3 to TRBJ2-1, with D possibly matching TRBD1 (5 bases). TRBV5-3 is an ORF for which the function is uncertain. The CDR3 has 14 amino acids. V lost 4 bases and J 2 bases, leaving 10 bases between the germline ends. The CDR3 sequence: CARSRGLPYNEQFF. The CDR3 DNA sequence: TGTGCCAGAAGCAGGGGATTACCCTACAATGAGCAGTTCTTC.